This TCR beta chain stems from a study of cytomegalovirus exposure and HLA in healthy donors. Study-wide background: The Caucasian-associated ancestry cluster held roughly 81% of roughly 400 genotyped donors.

On this clone: The antigen is not known.

The study ran its PCR with 60 Vbeta and 13 Jbeta primers. Profiling relied on immunoSEQ multiplex PCR, and the TCRdb table lists in-frame clones only, not all of them. The sample yields 95,000 to 150,000 clones, 65% to 75% seen once. Germline CDR1 and CDR2: SGDLS and YYNGEE. Trimming took off 5 bases at V and 0 bases at J, with 12 bases between the two ends. This CDR3 is built from 16 residues. Notes on the study in general: In a later analysis, at a false discovery rate of 0.05, some 15,000 TCR beta sequences were associated with HLA alleles. TCR beta sequences reportedly predicted most subjects' HLA-A and HLA-B alleles accurately.

Sequencing was performed on PBMCs. V usage is TRBV9 and J usage is TRBJ2-6, with no clear D. The origin of this receptor is a woman aged 50 to 60 in good health and CMV-seropositive. The CDR3 DNA reads TGTGCCAGCAGTGGGCCATTAAACTCTGGGGCCAACGTCCTGACTTTC. Amino acids: CASSGPLNSGANVLTF.